This record looks at one TCR beta chain sequence and its context. Antigen: not known. This same CDR3 is encoded by further DNA sequences in the sample. V lost 3 bases and J 2 bases, leaving 8 bases between the germline ends. The germline V gene has CDR1 ENHRY and CDR2 SYGVKD. The length of the CDR3 is 14 residues. This record comes from a study of shared clonotypes between healthy human individuals. Study-wide points: The study found about 4.6% of naive CD4 clonotypes shared across four donors.

Original data processing: Junction-only sequences without quality scores came from ImmunoSEQ, so filtering differed. The assay was immunoSEQ multiplex PCR, and TCRdb's table has in-frame clones only and misses some. V and J calls and clone size are as listed in that table; D and trimming were resolved from the DNA. This sample has around 720,000 clones; 60% to 75% occur once, and the top ten carry 1.5% to 2%. Sequencing was performed on memory CD4+ T cells sorted from blood. Regarding subset: CD45RA-negative fraction. The V and J genes are TRBV10-3 and TRBJ1-3, with D unclear. The clonotype comes from a woman aged 25 to 45 in good health. CDR3 sequence: CAISDPRAGNTIYF. Here the CDR3 DNA reads TGTGCCATCAGTGATCCCAGAGCTGGAAACACCATATATTTT.